The subject of this entry is one T cell receptor (beta chain). Data came from immunoSEQ multiplex PCR; TCRdb stores just in-frame clones and leaves some out. The sample contains 90,000 to 95,000 clones, approximately 90% of which appear only once. These data belong to a study of T cell changes during pregnancy in multiple sclerosis. The CDR3 totals 13 residues. Germline V gene data show CDR1 as ENHRY and CDR2 as SYGVKD. V trimming: 7 bases; J trimming: 3 bases; junction bases outside the gene matches: 3. The sample consisted of peripheral blood, taken before pregnancy. The chain combines TRBV10-3 with TRBJ2-7; 10 bases fit TRBD2. The clonotype was recovered from a female donor with multiple sclerosis, enrolled in a pregnancy study. The CDR3 protein is CAITSGRGYEQYF. The CDR3 bases are TGTGCCATCACTAGCGGGAGAGGCTACGAGCAGTACTTC.